These 11 T cell receptor beta chains were all obtained from the same sample, sequenced in a study of blood T cell repertoires in COVID-19. Here immunoSEQ multiplex PCR was the method, and the copy in TCRdb shows in-frame clones only, minus some. The profile shows about 310,000 clones, 70% to 90% of them singletons. Sequencing was done on a sample of PBMCs or T cells enriched from blood (not recorded which). The receptor source for this set is a man aged 25-45 years who had recovered from COVID-19.

CDR3 nucleotide sequence: TGTGCCAGCAGCTTGCGGGACAGGGCCTCCTACGAGCAGTACTTC. This encodes CASSLRDRASYEQYF. This chain connects TRBV5-6 to TRBJ2-7, with 9 positions matching TRBD1. The CDR3 spans 15 residues. Trimming at V came to 1 base and at J to 0 bases, leaving 2 bases not matched to a gene. Germline loops: CDR1 SGHDT, CDR2 YYEEEE.

This chain uses TRBV2 with TRBJ2-3, with D maybe TRBD1 (6 bases). Deletions cut 5 bases from V and 3 bases from J, with 12 bases between. The CDR3 contains 14 residues. Germline lookup yields CDR1 SNHLY and CDR2 FYNNEI. CDR3: CASSRTERTDTQYF. For the CDR3, the DNA is TGTGCCAGCAGTAGGACAGAGAGGACAGATACGCAGTATTTT.

The genes are TRBV11-3 and TRBJ2-7; D may be TRBD2 (5 bases). V shed 0 bases and J shed 2 bases, with 17 bases lying between them. CDR3 length equals 17 residues. Germline V CDR1 and CDR2: SGHNT, YENEEA. CDR3 amino acids: CASSLEGGLRIPYEQYF. The CDR3 DNA reads TGTGCCAGCAGCTTAGAGGGCGGACTGAGGATTCCCTACGAGCAGTACTTC. The full variable domain, rest sourced from reference TRBV11-3 and TRBJ2-7, is EAGVVQSPRYKIIEKKQPVAFWCNPISGHNTLYWYLQNLGQGPELLIRYENEEAVDDSQLPKDRFSAERLKGVDSTLKIQPAELGDSAVYLCASSLEGGLRIPYEQYFGPGTRLTVT.

This rearrangement joins TRBV11-2 to TRBJ2-7; D not certain. The length of the CDR3 is 14 residues. Looked up from germline, CDR1 is SGHAT and CDR2 is FQNNGV. Trimming took off 0 bases at V and 1 base at J, with 7 bases between the two ends. The CDR3 DNA sequence: TGTGCCAGCAGCTTAGATCCCCAGTCCTACGAGCAGTACTTC. Residues: CASSLDPQSYEQYF. The full variable domain, its missing parts supplied by reference TRBV11-2 and TRBJ2-7, is EAGVAQSPRYKIIEKRQSVAFWCNPISGHATLYWYQQILGQGPKLLIQFQNNGVVDDSQLPKDRFSAERLKGVDSTLKIQPAKLEDSAVYLCASSLDPQSYEQYFGPGTRLTVT.

J is TRBJ2-3 and V is TRBV7-2; D is uncertain. V lost 5 bases, J lost 4 bases, and 13 bases lay in between. The CDR3 extends over 14 amino acids. Per the germline V gene, CDR1 is SGHTA and CDR2 is FQGNSA. CDR3 nucleotide sequence: TGTGCCAGCAGCCCGGCGGCTACCGCAGATACGCAGTATTTT. As protein: CASSPAATADTQYF.

The rearrangement uses TRBV30 and TRBJ1-2, with 8 bases aligning to TRBD1. The CDR3 covers 14 residues. V trimming: 0 bases; J trimming: 2 bases; junction bases outside the gene matches: 2. CDR1 is GTSNPN and CDR2 is SVGIG in the germline V gene (reference sequence). The CDR3 DNA reads TGTGCCTGGAGTGTTAACAGGGGGAACTATGGCTACACCTTC. It yields the protein CAWSVNRGNYGYTF.

This chain connects TRBV7-2 to TRBJ2-7, with 9 bases lining up with TRBD1. Looked up from germline, CDR1 is SGHTA and CDR2 is FQGNSA. Trimming took 3 bases from V and 6 from J; bases not matched to a gene: 9. The CDR3 has 15 amino acids. The CDR3 DNA reads as TGTGCCAGCAGCTTCACCGGGACAGGGAGGGGCGAGCAGTACTTC. This encodes CASSFTGTGRGEQYF.

This rearrangement joins TRBV7-9 to TRBJ1-5; D unclear. Germline CDR1 is SEHNR and CDR2 is FQNEAQ (reference sequence). Trimming stripped 3 bases from V and 5 bases from J, with 5 bases between. The CDR3 covers 12 residues. The CDR3 sequence: CASSLQYQPQHF. As DNA, the CDR3 is TGTGCCAGCAGCTTGCAGTATCAGCCCCAGCATTTT.

This clone turned up a few times. The CDR3, as DNA: TGCGCCAGCAGCTCCACCGGGACCAGGGGGACTGAAGCTTTCTTT. Protein product: CASSSTGTRGTEAFF. V is TRBV5-1 and J is TRBJ1-1; 7 bases agree with TRBD1. Unmatched junction bases numbered 10, after V lost 3 bases and J lost 5 bases. CDR1 and CDR2 from the germline V gene are SGHRS and YFSETQ. The CDR3 is 15 residues long. Supplemented by reference TRBV5-1 and TRBJ1-1, the full variable domain reads KAGVTQTPRYLIKTRGQQVTLSCSPISGHRSVSWYQQTPGQGLQFLFEYFSETQRNKGNFPGRFSGRQFSNSRSEMNVSTLELGDSALYLCASSSTGTRGTEAFFGQGTRLTVV.

The chain couples TRBV19 to TRBJ1-5; 8 bases fit TRBD1. The CDR3 has 15 amino acids. The germline V gene encodes CDR1 LNHDA and CDR2 SQIVND (reference sequence). The V gene end was trimmed by 5 bases and the J gene end by 7 bases; junction bases not matched to a gene: 10. The CDR3 loop reads CASSDWTGIGQPQHF. CDR3 in DNA: TGTGCCAGTAGTGACTGGACAGGGATCGGGCAGCCCCAGCATTTT.

The chain employs TRBV6-2 or TRBV6-3 and TRBJ1-5; D call uncertain. V was clipped by 6 bases and J by 6 bases, with 9 bases between them. The CDR3 extends over 12 amino acids. Germline V gene data show CDR1 as MNHEY and CDR2 as SVGEGT. Here the CDR3 reads CASSWEFQPQHF. CDR3 nucleotides: TGTGCCAGCAGCTGGGAGTTTCAGCCCCAGCATTTT.